This T cell receptor (beta chain) stems from a study of shared clonotypes between healthy human individuals. CDR1 is SGHRS and CDR2 is YFSETQ in the germline V gene. The CDR3 is 15 residues long. The germline V and J ends were trimmed by 1 base and 0 bases, with 7 bases remaining between them. Whole-study findings and limits: Several donors showed sharing of roughly 5% of naive CD4 clonotypes.

Assay: immunoSEQ multiplex PCR; the TCRdb copy retains only in-frame clones and omits some. Of around 2.5 million clones listed, 93% were seen once; the top ten hold about 0.38%. Comments on this clone: Antigen specificity is unknown.

V is TRBV5-1 and J is TRBJ1-4; D ambiguous. This TCR was recovered from a man between 18 and 29 years old in good health. Some clones in this sample may be carry-over from other donors' samples. Source material: naive CD4+ T cells from PBMCs. The subset: CD45RA+ positively selected. The chain's CDR3 is CASSLNKATNEKLFF. DNA for the CDR3: TGCGCCAGCAGCTTGAACAAAGCAACTAATGAAAAACTGTTTTTT.